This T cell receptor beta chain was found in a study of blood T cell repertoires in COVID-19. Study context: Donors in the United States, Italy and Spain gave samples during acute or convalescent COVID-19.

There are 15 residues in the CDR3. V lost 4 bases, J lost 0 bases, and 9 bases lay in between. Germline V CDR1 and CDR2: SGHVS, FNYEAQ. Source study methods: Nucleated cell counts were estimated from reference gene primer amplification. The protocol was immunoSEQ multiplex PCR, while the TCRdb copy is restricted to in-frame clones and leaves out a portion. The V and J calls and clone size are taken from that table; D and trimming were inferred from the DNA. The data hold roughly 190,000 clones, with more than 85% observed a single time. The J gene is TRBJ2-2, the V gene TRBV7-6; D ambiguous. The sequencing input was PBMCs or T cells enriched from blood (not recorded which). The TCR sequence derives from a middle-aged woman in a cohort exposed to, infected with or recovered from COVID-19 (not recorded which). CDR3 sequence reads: CASSSRSTNTGELFF. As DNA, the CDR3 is TGTGCCAGCAGCTCCAGGTCCACGAACACCGGGGAGCTGTTTTTT.